This entry describes one TCR beta chain. Antigen unknown. Other DNA sequences from this sample encode an identical CDR3 as well. This CDR3 has 15 residues. Trimming took off 0 bases at V and 4 bases at J, with 10 bases between the two ends. Per the germline V gene, CDR1 is MNHEY and CDR2 is SVGEGT. This record belongs to a study of T cell responses to AZD1222 COVID-19 vaccine. Some second doses came at about 4 weeks and others at about 12 weeks; these were pooled. General study points: Repertoires were collected only later (after the peak T cell response had occurred). Unmutated variant regions are reportedly the target of nearly half of TCRs that are spike-specific. Donors were largely white British and mainly female; clonal diversity was possibly underestimated.

Only in-frame clones appear in the TCRdb table, and some are missing; sequencing was by immunoSEQ multiplex PCR. The sample comprises tens of thousands of clones, approximately 81% of which are singletons, and roughly 5% rests with the top ten. This sequence joins TRBV6-2 or TRBV6-3 and TRBJ2-1; D unresolved. The clonotype comes from an adult who received the AZD1222 COVID-19 vaccine. The source was peripheral blood, collected 28 days after the second AZD1222 dose. The CDR3 coding sequence is TGTGCCAGCAGTTACTCCCCGGCCGGTTACAATGAGCAGTTCTTC. Translated: CASSYSPAGYNEQFF.